This T cell receptor beta chain was documented in a study of post-analysis software for immune sequencing data. In the study overall: There were relapsing-remitting, secondary progressive and progressive-relapsing multiple sclerosis among the disease courses included.

Regarding this clonotype: Its matching antigen is unknown.

The study, taken as a whole, reports: For normalized Chao1 diversity, multiple sclerosis patients scored significantly lower than controls did. Analysis by F measure revealed that same-batch samples clustered strongly together. TRBV segments more frequent in patients than in controls numbered several and included TRBV5-6, TRBV5-1 and TRBV20-1.

Unique molecular identifiers were carried by the TCR beta cDNA libraries. A population of roughly 0.95 to 10 million T cells gave rise to about 500,000 cDNA molecules. In TCRdb, the PCR reads were re-called with MiXCR into one record per CDR3 protein. Among 250,000 to 300,000 distinct CDR3 sequences listed, 30% to 45% were seen once. Trimming cost V 1 base and J 4 bases; bases outside gene matches: 0. Germline CDR1 is SGDLS and CDR2 is YYNGEE. The CDR3 totals 14 residues. The chain carries TRBV9 and TRBJ2-1; 9 nucleotides align to TRBD2. The sequenced sample was blood. The source is a girl aged 5 to 17 with multiple sclerosis. DNA for the CDR3: TGTGCCAGCAGCGTAACTAGCGGGTACAATGAGCAGTTCTTC. It yields the protein CASSVTSGYNEQFF. The full variable domain, rest sourced from reference TRBV9 and TRBJ2-1, is DSGVTQTPKHLITATGQRVTLRCSPRSGDLSVYWYQQSLDQGLQFLIQYYNGEERAKGNILERFSAQQFPDLHSELNLSSLELGDSALYFCASSVTSGYNEQFFGPGTRLTVL.